The next 10 T cell receptor beta chains were all read from a single sample in a study of breast tumors, draining lymph nodes, adjacent tissues. The lymph nodes were axillary draining lymph nodes from breast cancer patients. Via MiXCR, TCRdb re-called the multiplex PCR reads, giving one row per CDR3 protein. The sample records 130,000 or so distinct CDR3 sequences, 20% to 25% being singletons. The sample consisted of axillary lymph node tissue. The receptors were sampled from a female donor with breast cancer. Some clones in this sample may be carry-over from other donors' samples.

In the case of this clonotype: Just one base apart from a much larger clone, this may be a read error. The conserved closing phenylalanine or tryptophan is absent in this CDR3, likely reflecting a read error. The CDR3 region has the DNA TGTGCCAGCAGTGAAGGTGGGACAGTCAACTATGGCTACACCCTC. This sequence encodes CASSEGGTVNYGYTL. The chain links TRBV6-1 to TRBJ1-2; 7 bases are shared with TRBD1. V shed 1 base, J shed 2 bases, and the junction held 4 bases outside the gene matches. The V gene's germline CDR1 is MNHNS and CDR2 SASEGT. The CDR3 loop spans 15 amino acids.

This clonotype was counted between two and nine times. A read error may explain this, as a much larger clone is one base away. This chain uses TRBV29-1 with TRBJ2-3, with 11 bases aligning to TRBD2. In germline, CDR1 is SQVTM, CDR2 ANQGSEA. The length of the CDR3 is 15 residues. The CDR3 coding sequence is TGCAGCGTTCAGACTAGCGGGGTGGGTTCAGATATGCAGTATTTT. This gives the protein CSVQTSGVGSDMQYF.

This clonotype occurred many times. One end of the junction fails to match germline, which may point to a read error. The chain joins TRBV20-1 to TRBJ1-2; 12 bases align to TRBD1. CDR1 and CDR2 from the germline V gene are DFQATT and SNEGSKA (reference sequence). CDR3 length equals 18 residues. CDR3 sequence: CSARDRGDRGRSNYGYTF. CDR3 DNA sequence: TGCAGTGCTAGAGATCGAGGGGACAGGGGGCGTAGTAACTATGGCTACACCTTT.

This clonotype occurred many times. The CDR3 DNA reads TGCAGTGCTTTAGCGGGAGAGGCCCCCTACGAGCAGTACTTC. Protein product: CSALAGEAPYEQYF. This chain connects TRBV20-1 to TRBJ2-7, with 9 bases identical to TRBD2. The junction had 7 bases not matched to a gene; V was cut back by 5 bases and J by 2 bases. Per the germline V gene, CDR1 is DFQATT and CDR2 is SNEGSKA (reference sequence). The CDR3 spans 14 residues.

In the case of this clonotype: Possible read error: a much larger clone is one base away. This rearrangement joins TRBV7-2 to TRBJ1-2; 10 nucleotides line up with TRBD1. V was clipped by 8 bases and J by 7 bases; unmatched bases: 10. The CDR3 length is 14 residues. Germline V CDR1 and CDR2: SGHTA, FQGNSA. The CDR3: CASGPQTGGGGYTF. The CDR3, as DNA: TGTGCCAGCGGCCCGCAGACAGGGGGCGGTGGCTACACCTTC.

This clonotype was recorded at least ten times. The V call is TRBV5-6, the J call TRBJ2-3; 12 positions match TRBD2. CDR3 size: 15 residues. CDR1 SGHDT and CDR2 YYEEEE come from the germline V gene. Trimming at V came to 1 base and at J to 4 bases, leaving 1 base not matched to a gene. CDR3 loop: CASSLLAGGPDTQYF. In DNA form, the CDR3 reads TGTGCCAGCAGCTTGCTAGCGGGAGGGCCAGATACGCAGTATTTT.

This clonotype was seen many times. The gene calls are TRBV10-3 and TRBJ2-7, with 8 bases identical to TRBD1. Germline-derived CDR1 and CDR2 are ENHRY and SYGVKD. Unmatched junction bases numbered 8, after V lost 10 bases and J lost 0 bases. The CDR3 is 14 residues long. The CDR3 spells CATKDRVGSYEQYF. The CDR3 DNA reads TGTGCCACTAAGGACAGGGTAGGCTCCTACGAGCAGTACTTC.

This clonotype was counted at least ten times. The J gene is TRBJ2-7, the V gene TRBV29-1; no firm D call. CDR1 and CDR2 from the germline V gene are SQVTM and ANQGSEA. Trimming removed 5 bases from V and 0 bases from J, with 14 bases in between. The CDR3 extends over 14 amino acids. The CDR3 bases are TGCAGCGTTCTCGACGGAAGGAGCTCCTACGAGCAGTACTTC. Encoded protein: CSVLDGRSSYEQYF.

This clonotype was seen a handful of times. V gene TRBV25-1 combines with J gene TRBJ2-7; 7 bases align to TRBD1. The ends lost 10 bases at V and 2 bases at J; junction bases unmatched: 11. The germline V gene has CDR1 MGHDK and CDR2 SYGVNS. The CDR3 extends over 14 amino acids. In nucleotides, the CDR3 is TGTGCCACCAGACTGGACAGGCCTCCCTACGAGCAGTACTTC. Protein product: CATRLDRPPYEQYF.

In its sample, this clonotype was seen many times. V usage is TRBV18 and J usage is TRBJ2-2; perhaps TRBD2 as D (6 bases). The CDR3 spans 12 residues. Germline CDR1 reads KGHSH; CDR2 reads LQKENI. V was cut by 4 bases and J by 7 bases, with 7 bases left in between. CDR3 sequence reads: CASSLAVGELFF. The CDR3 DNA reads TGTGCCAGCTCACTAGCGGTCGGGGAGCTGTTTTTT.